A selection of T cell receptor beta chains follows, all from one sample in a study of read filtering for tumor transcriptome and immune sequencing. One entry per CDR3 protein, called by TCRdb with MiXCR from the reads. The sample has 30,000 to 35,000 distinct CDR3 sequences, approximately 18% seen once; the top ten hold 16%. Sequencing input: a population of CD138-negative cells sorted from bone marrow. The receptors originated from a donor at least 40 years old with multiple myeloma. Both conserved end residues are part of each CDR3. Fields, in order: J gene, D gene, V gene, clone size, CDR3 protein, CDR3 DNA. A D gene is named only where the DNA matches it firmly. Clone size is not always given. Where it is, it says once, few, many or a class for expanded clones.

TRBJ1-1	.	TRBV30	many	CAYQQGMNTEAFF	TGTGCCTACCAACAGGGCATGAACACTGAAGCTTTCTTT
TRBJ1-1	.	TRBV5-1	many	CASSPGGTEAFF	TGCGCCAGCAGCCCCGGGGGGACTGAAGCTTTCTTT
TRBJ2-3	TRBD2	TRBV4-2	many	CASSQGGLAVSDTQYF	TGTGCCAGCAGCCAAGGGGGACTAGCGGTTTCAGATACGCAGTATTTT
TRBJ2-3	TRBD2	TRBV12-3/TRBV12-4	many	CASSETGGTDTQYF	TGTGCCAGCAGCGAAACGGGGGGAACAGATACGCAGTATTTT
TRBJ2-5	.	TRBV6-5	many	CASSYRPVGGTQYF	TGTGCCAGCAGTTACCGCCCGGTGGGCGGGACCCAGTACTTC
TRBJ2-1	.	TRBV6-1	medium-sized	CASTYWDSPINEQFF	TGTGCCAGCACCTATTGGGACTCCCCAATCAATGAGCAGTTCTTC
TRBJ2-3	.	TRBV28	many	CASSTRGTGTDTQYF	TGTGCCAGCAGTACACGGGGGACAGGCACAGATACGCAGTATTTT
TRBJ2-3	.	TRBV10-3	many	CAISEPRLTDTQYF	TGTGCCATCAGTGAGCCCAGACTCACAGATACGCAGTATTTT
TRBJ1-1	.	TRBV9	many	CASSEAGSANTEAFF	TGTGCCAGCAGCGAGGCCGGTTCGGCGAACACTGAAGCTTTCTTT
TRBJ1-1	TRBD1	TRBV20-1	many	CSARDLRAKGAFRSEAFF	TGCAGTGCTAGAGATCTCCGGGCCAAGGGGGCCTTTCGATCTGAAGCTTTCTTT
TRBJ2-2	.	TRBV2	many	CASSEIGRAGELFF	TGTGCCAGCAGTGAAATCGGGCGGGCCGGGGAGCTGTTTTTT
TRBJ2-7	.	TRBV27	many	CASSTGNERVRREQYF	TGTGCCAGCAGTACGGGGAATGAAAGGGTCCGGAGAGAGCAGTACTTC
TRBJ2-3	.	TRBV20-1	many	CSARTSPSTDTQYF	TGCAGTGCTAGGACTAGTCCTAGCACAGATACGCAGTATTTT
TRBJ2-1	TRBD1	TRBV7-7	.	CASSRDSYNEQFF	TGTGCTAGCAGCCGGGACAGCTACAATGAGCAGTTCTTC
TRBJ2-1	.	TRBV10-3	.	CANQDEMYNEQFF	TGTGCCAACCAGGACGAGATGTACAATGAGCAGTTCTTC
TRBJ2-5	TRBD1	TRBV18	many	CASSPGQAQETQYF	TGTGCCAGCTCACCGGGACAGGCCCAAGAGACCCAGTACTTC
TRBJ2-2	TRBD1	TRBV11-2	.	CASSLDLTGIHTGELFF	TGTGCCAGCAGCTTAGATTTGACAGGGATACACACCGGGGAGCTGTTTTTT
TRBJ2-3	.	TRBV18	many	CASSPPAGGPADTQYF	TGTGCCAGCTCACCACCGGCAGGCGGTCCGGCCGATACGCAGTATTTT
TRBJ1-1	.	TRBV7-9	many	CASSSPRRGAMDTEAFF	TGTGCCAGCAGCTCCCCCCGGCGGGGGGCGATGGACACTGAAGCTTTCTTT
TRBJ1-3	.	TRBV15	.	CATSRVPSPGNTIYF	TGTGCCACCAGCAGAGTTCCCAGCCCTGGAAACACCATATATTTT
TRBJ1-4	.	TRBV29-1	.	CSDGSGATNKKLFF	TGCAGCGATGGCTCCGGGGCAACTAATAAAAAACTGTTTTTT
TRBJ1-1	TRBD1	TRBV20-1	many	CSADRDSLNTEAFF	TGCAGTGCTGACCGGGACAGCTTGAACACTGAAGCTTTCTTT
TRBJ2-2	.	TRBV6-5	many	CASSYGWTANTGELFF	TGTGCCAGCAGTTACGGCTGGACCGCGAACACCGGGGAGCTGTTTTTT
TRBJ1-2	.	TRBV5-6	few	CASSFDGGNYGYTF	TGTGCCAGCAGCTTTGATGGGGGTAACTATGGCTACACCTTC
TRBJ2-5	.	TRBV20-1	many	CSAFENQETQYF	TGCAGTGCTTTTGAAAACCAAGAGACCCAGTACTTC
TRBJ1-1	.	TRBV21-1	many	CASSKEGARAQDTEAFF	TGTGCCAGCAGCAAAGAAGGTGCTAGGGCCCAGGACACTGAAGCTTTCTTT
TRBJ1-5	.	TRBV12-3/TRBV12-4	many	CASGGHQKGQPQHF	TGTGCCAGCGGGGGACACCAAAAGGGTCAGCCCCAGCATTTT
TRBJ2-2	TRBD2	TRBV3-1	many	CASSRGLEWANTGELFF	TGTGCCAGCAGCCGGGGACTAGAATGGGCGAACACCGGGGAGCTGTTTTTT
TRBJ2-1	TRBD2	TRBV29-1	many	CSVTSGTSGRTYNEQFF	TGCAGCGTTACATCCGGGACTAGCGGGCGAACCTACAATGAGCAGTTCTTC
TRBJ2-1	TRBD2	TRBV29-1	many	CSVGSAGGPDEQFF	TGCAGCGTTGGGAGTGCGGGAGGGCCTGATGAGCAGTTCTTC
TRBJ1-1	.	TRBV15	many	CATSRGKTGTEAFF	TGTGCCACCAGCAGGGGAAAGACGGGGACTGAAGCTTTCTTT
TRBJ1-1	.	TRBV7-8	.	CASSANSREVAFF	TGTGCTAGCAGCGCTAATTCCCGTGAGGTAGCTTTCTTT
TRBJ2-2	TRBD2	TRBV7-9	.	CASSPPGTSIGELFF	TGTGCCAGCAGCCCGCCCGGGACTAGCATCGGGGAGCTGTTTTTT
TRBJ2-1	TRBD2	TRBV20-1	medium-sized	CSAALAGVENEQFF	TGCAGTGCCGCGTTAGCGGGAGTGGAGAATGAGCAGTTCTTC
TRBJ2-4	TRBD1	TRBV6-5	many	CASSYQLTGVENIQYF	TGTGCCAGCAGTTACCAATTGACAGGGGTGGAAAACATTCAGTACTTC
TRBJ1-1	.	TRBV24-1	many	CATSASDTEAFF	TGTGCCACCAGCGCCTCGGACACTGAAGCTTTCTTT
TRBJ2-1	TRBD2	TRBV20-1	many	CSGYLSGSSYNEQFF	TGCAGTGGATATCTTAGCGGGAGTTCCTACAATGAGCAGTTCTTC
TRBJ2-1	.	TRBV29-1	medium-sized	CSGTSNEQFF	TGCAGCGGAACCTCTAATGAGCAGTTCTTC
TRBJ2-2	TRBD1	TRBV24-1	many	CATSGARGLPNTGELFF	TGTGCCACCAGTGGGGCCAGGGGGCTACCGAACACCGGGGAGCTGTTTTTT
TRBJ2-2	TRBD1	TRBV20-1	many	CSANRDRGRGELFF	TGCAGTGCAAACCGGGACAGGGGGCGGGGGGAGCTGTTTTTT
TRBJ1-4	.	TRBV5-1	many	CASSAGNTNEKLFF	TGCGCCAGCAGTGCAGGGAACACTAATGAAAAACTGTTTTTT
TRBJ2-7	TRBD1	TRBV20-1	many	CSALPWDRPYEQYF	TGCAGTGCCCTCCCGTGGGACAGGCCGTACGAGCAGTACTTC
TRBJ2-7	.	TRBV5-4	many	CASSLDSGIYEQYF	TGTGCCAGCAGCTTGGATAGTGGGATATACGAGCAGTACTTC
TRBJ2-5	TRBD2	TRBV5-1	many	CASSRGLAQETQYF	TGCGCCAGCAGCCGCGGACTAGCGCAAGAGACCCAGTACTTC
TRBJ2-7	.	TRBV5-1	many	CASSLDVEQSYEQYF	TGCGCCAGCAGCTTGGATGTGGAGCAATCCTACGAGCAGTACTTC
TRBJ2-5	TRBD1	TRBV2	many	CASRAGQGSETQYF	TGTGCCAGCAGGGCGGGACAGGGGTCCGAGACCCAGTACTTC
TRBJ1-5	.	TRBV19	few	CASSDSGIQPQHF	TGTGCCAGTAGCGACTCGGGGATCCAGCCCCAGCATTTT
TRBJ1-4	.	TRBV18	many	CASSPDSEEKLFF	TGTGCCAGCTCACCAGATTCAGAGGAAAAACTGTTTTTT
TRBJ2-5	.	TRBV20-1	many	CSARGRPGETQYF	TGCAGTGCTAGGGGGCGTCCGGGGGAGACCCAGTACTTC
TRBJ2-7	.	TRBV28	medium-sized	CATTSQGPFYEQYF	TGTGCCACCACCAGCCAAGGCCCTTTCTACGAGCAGTACTTC
TRBJ1-2	.	TRBV5-5	.	CASSLEVSSYGYTF	TGTGCCAGCAGCTTGGAGGTGTCTAGCTATGGCTACACCTTC
TRBJ2-5	.	TRBV7-8	medium-sized	CASSRRKETQYF	TGTGCCAGCAGTCGGAGAAAAGAGACCCAGTACTTC
TRBJ2-5	TRBD2	TRBV29-1	many	CSVASGGSKTQYF	TGCAGCGTTGCTAGCGGGGGGTCGAAGACCCAGTACTTC
TRBJ1-5	.	TRBV29-1	many	CSVEEQANQPQHF	TGCAGCGTTGAAGAACAGGCCAATCAGCCCCAGCATTTT
TRBJ2-5	TRBD2	TRBV5-4	many	CASSLPTSGVGTQYF	TGTGCCAGCAGCTTACCGACTAGCGGGGTTGGGACCCAGTACTTC
TRBJ2-1	.	TRBV5-1	.	CAGSPSGAGDEQFF	TGCGCCGGCAGCCCTTCCGGGGCAGGGGATGAGCAGTTCTTC